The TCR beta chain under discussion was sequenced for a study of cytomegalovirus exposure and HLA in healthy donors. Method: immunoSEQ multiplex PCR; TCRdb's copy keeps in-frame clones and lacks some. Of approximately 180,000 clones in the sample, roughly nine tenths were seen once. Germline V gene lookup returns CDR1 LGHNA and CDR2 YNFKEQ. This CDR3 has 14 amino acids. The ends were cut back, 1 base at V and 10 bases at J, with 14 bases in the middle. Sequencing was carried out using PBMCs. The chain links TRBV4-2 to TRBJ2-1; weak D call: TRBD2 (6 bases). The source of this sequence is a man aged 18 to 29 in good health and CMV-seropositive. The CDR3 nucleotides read TGTGCCAGCAGCCAAGTATGGGGCCGGGGGGAGCAGTTCTTC. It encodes CASSQVWGRGEQFF.